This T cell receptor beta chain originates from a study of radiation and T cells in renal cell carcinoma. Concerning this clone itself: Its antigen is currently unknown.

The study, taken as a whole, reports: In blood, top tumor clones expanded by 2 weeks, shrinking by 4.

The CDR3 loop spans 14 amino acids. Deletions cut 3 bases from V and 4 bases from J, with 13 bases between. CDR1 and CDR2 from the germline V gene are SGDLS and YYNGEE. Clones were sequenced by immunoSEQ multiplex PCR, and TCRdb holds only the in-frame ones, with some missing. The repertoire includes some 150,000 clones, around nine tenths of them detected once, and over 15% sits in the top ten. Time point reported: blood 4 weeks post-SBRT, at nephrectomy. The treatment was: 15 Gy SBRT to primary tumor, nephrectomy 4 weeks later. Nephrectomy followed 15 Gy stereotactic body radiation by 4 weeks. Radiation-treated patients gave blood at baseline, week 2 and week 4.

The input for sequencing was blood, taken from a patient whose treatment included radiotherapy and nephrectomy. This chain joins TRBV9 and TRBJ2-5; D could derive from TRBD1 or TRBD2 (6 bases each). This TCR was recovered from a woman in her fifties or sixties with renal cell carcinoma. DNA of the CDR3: TGTGCCAGCAGCGAGGGGGGCCTCGGAGAGACCCAGTACTTC. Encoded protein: CASSEGGLGETQYF.